This T cell receptor (beta chain) was sequenced for a study of blood T cell repertoires in COVID-19 (dated by TCRdb to 2020 to 2021). Broadly, across the study: Collaborator samples came from the United States, Italy and Spain and covered acute and convalescent phases of COVID-19. A de-identified subject ID, COVID-19 status, age in years and sex were almost always included in the sample metadata. The repertoires were made available in a free public database intended to serve as a resource for research on the immune response to SARS-CoV-2. The prospective study material was composed of cDNA or gDNA derived from T cells, B-cell-depleted T cells, or PBMCs. The samples were drawn from two sources: the first 160 participants of the ongoing ImmuneRACE study, and 1,000 to 1,500 subjects contributed by 6 global collaborators. Where available, HLA class I and class II types were taken from metadata supplied by the sample provider and were not determined by assay-based typing. Deeply sampled blood TCRbeta repertoires from subjects exposed to, actively infected with, or recovered from COVID-19 were included in the dataset.

This clone was detected many times. Its cognate antigen has yet to be identified. Base qualities were left out, and no much larger clone turns up one base away. What the research found in general, with its limitations: How much clinical and demographic metadata was included differed by source and by participant, and the metadata was provided uncurated.

Ends trimmed: V by 5 bases, J by 2 bases; bases unmatched to a gene: 8. The CDR3 goes from the cysteine to the phenylalanine over 15 residues. Left in the record is the CDR3 DNA by itself, 45 bases read in frame from the first base. Per the germline V gene, MDHEN is the CDR1 and SYDVKM is the CDR2. TCRbeta CDR3 regions were amplified from genomic DNA using the immunoSEQ Assay, a bias-controlled multiplex PCR. In the original analysis: The number of nucleated cells in each sample was estimated by amplification of reference gene primers within the assay. Sequence reads were collapsed and filtered to measure the absolute abundance of every unique TCRbeta CDR3 rearrangement. For each sample, productive Simpson clonality was calculated by taking the square root of Simpson's diversity index across productive rearrangements. Here the immuneACCESS table is served through TCRdb, limited to in-frame sequences with V and J called. Missing clones are a known gap in these copies; in checked studies unresolved V genes cover under half, and the rest lacks a known reason. Clone size and the V and J calls come from that table; the DNA yielded D and trimming. In all, the sample holds a few hundred thousand clones, and 83% of those were seen once. Over 4.5% of the sample is taken by the ten largest.

Another Seattle source contributed samples from volunteer blood donors who had recovered from COVID-19. The collaborating institutions used their own protocols to collect whole blood in K2EDTA tubes. For TCRbeta analysis, collaborators shipped samples in one of three forms: frozen whole blood, isolated PBMCs, or DNA extracted from either of those sample types. This chain is built from TRBV28 and TRBJ1-2; 7 central nucleotides agree with TRBD1. Sample: peripheral blood. This receptor was identified in a man in his 60s who had recovered from COVID-19. The nucleotide sequence is TGTGCCAGCAGTGAATCAGGGGGTTGGAACTATGGCTACACCTTC. Protein translation: CASSESGGWNYGYTF.